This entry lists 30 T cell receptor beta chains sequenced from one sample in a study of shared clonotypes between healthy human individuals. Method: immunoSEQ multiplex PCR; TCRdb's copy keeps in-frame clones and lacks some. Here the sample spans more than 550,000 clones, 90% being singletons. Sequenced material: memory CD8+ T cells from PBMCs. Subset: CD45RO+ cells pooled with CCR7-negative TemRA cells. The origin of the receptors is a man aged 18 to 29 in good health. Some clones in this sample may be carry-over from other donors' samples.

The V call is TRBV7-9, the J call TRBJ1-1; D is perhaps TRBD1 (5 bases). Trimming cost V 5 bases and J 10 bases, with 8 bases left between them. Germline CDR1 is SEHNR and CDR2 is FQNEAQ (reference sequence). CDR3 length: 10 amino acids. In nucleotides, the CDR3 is TGTGCCAGCAGCCTTGGGGCAGCTTTCTTT. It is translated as CASSLGAAFF.

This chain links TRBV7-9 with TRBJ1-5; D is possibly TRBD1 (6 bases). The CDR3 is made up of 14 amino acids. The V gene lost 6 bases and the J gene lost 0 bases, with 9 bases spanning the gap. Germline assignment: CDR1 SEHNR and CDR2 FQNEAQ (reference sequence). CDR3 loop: CASSYRDSNQPQHF. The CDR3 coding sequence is TGTGCCAGCAGTTACAGGGATAGCAATCAGCCCCAGCATTTT.

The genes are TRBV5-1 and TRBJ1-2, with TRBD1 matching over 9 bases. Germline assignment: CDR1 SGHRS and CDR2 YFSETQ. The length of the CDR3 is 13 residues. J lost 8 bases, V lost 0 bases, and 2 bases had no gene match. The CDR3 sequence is CASSLGQGDGYTF. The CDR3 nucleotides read TGCGCCAGCAGCTTGGGACAGGGGGACGGCTACACCTTC.

The CDR3 sequence is CASSLSLRLLPYFF. The CDR3 nucleotides read TGTGCCAGCAGTTTATCCCTACGACTCCTGCCCTACTTCTTC. The chain uses TRBV27 and TRBJ2-1; D gene uncertain. V gave up 0 bases and J gave up 16 bases, with 19 bases separating them. The CDR3 contains 14 residues. CDR1 is MNHEY and CDR2 is SMNVEV in the germline V gene (reference sequence).

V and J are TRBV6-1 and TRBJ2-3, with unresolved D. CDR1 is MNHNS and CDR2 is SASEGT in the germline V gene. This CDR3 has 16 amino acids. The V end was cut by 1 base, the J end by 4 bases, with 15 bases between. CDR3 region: CASSEGPGRYADTQYF. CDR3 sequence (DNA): TGTGCCAGCAGTGAAGGGCCGGGCCGCTACGCAGATACGCAGTATTTT.

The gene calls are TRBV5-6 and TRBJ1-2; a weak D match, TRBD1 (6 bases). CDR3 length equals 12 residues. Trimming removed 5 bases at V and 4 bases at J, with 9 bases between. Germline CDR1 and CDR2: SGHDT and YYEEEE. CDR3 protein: CASSQGLYGYTF. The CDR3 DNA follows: TGTGCCAGCAGTCAGGGGCTCTATGGCTACACCTTC. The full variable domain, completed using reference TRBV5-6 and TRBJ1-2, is DAGVTQSPTHLIKTRGQQVTLRCSPKSGHDTVSWYQQALGQGPQFIFQYYEEEERQRGNFPDRFSGHQFPNYSSELNVNALLLGDSALYLCASSQGLYGYTFGSGTRLTVV.

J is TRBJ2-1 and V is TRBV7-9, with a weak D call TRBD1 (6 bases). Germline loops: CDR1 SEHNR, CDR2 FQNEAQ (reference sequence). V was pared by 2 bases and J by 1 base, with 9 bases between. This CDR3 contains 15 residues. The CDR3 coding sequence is TGTGCCAGCAGCTTAAGACAGGCTTCCTACAATGAGCAGTTCTTC. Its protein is CASSLRQASYNEQFF.

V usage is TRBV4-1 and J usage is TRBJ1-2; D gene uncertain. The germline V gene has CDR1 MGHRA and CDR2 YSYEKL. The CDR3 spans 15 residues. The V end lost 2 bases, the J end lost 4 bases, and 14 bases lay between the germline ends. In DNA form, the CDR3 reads TGCGCCAGCAGCCAAACCGGGGAGGGAGGCTATGGCTACACCTTC. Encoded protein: CASSQTGEGGYGYTF.

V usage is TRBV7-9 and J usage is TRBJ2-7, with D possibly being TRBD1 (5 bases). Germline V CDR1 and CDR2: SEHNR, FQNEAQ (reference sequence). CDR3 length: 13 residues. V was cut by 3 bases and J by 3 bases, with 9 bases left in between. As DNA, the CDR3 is TGTGCCAGCAGCTTGGACACAAGCTACGAGCAGTACTTC. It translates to CASSLDTSYEQYF.

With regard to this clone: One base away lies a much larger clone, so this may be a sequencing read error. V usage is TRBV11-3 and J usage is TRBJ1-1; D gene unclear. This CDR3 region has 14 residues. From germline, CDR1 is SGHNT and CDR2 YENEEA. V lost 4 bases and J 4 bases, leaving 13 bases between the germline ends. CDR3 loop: CASSSGGPSTEAFF. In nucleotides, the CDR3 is TGTGCCAGCAGCTCTGGCGGACCGAGCACTGAAGCTTTCTTT.

The CDR3: CASSLNPFLGTYEQYF. CDR3 in DNA: TGTGCCAGCAGCTTGAATCCCTTTCTAGGCACCTACGAGCAGTACTTC. This chain uses TRBV5-4 with TRBJ2-7; D is uncertain. V lost 1 base and J 2 bases, leaving 16 bases between the germline ends. CDR1 SGHNT and CDR2 YYREEE come from the germline V gene (reference sequence). The CDR3 is made up of 16 amino acids.

The CDR3: CASSLGYDSGNTIYF. DNA for the CDR3: TGTGCCAGCAGTTTAGGGTACGACTCTGGAAACACCATATATTTT. This chain joins TRBV28 and TRBJ1-3; D remains ambiguous. The CDR3 spans 15 residues. The V gene lost 2 bases and the J gene lost 0 bases, with 8 bases spanning the gap. Germline V gene sequence: CDR1 MDHEN, CDR2 SYDVKM.

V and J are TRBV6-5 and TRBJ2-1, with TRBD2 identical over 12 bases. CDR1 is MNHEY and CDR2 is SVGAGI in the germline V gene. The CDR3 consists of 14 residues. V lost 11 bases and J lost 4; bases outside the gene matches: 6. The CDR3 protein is CASSGTSGYNEQFF. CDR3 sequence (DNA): TGTGCCTCTTCCGGGACTAGCGGGTACAATGAGCAGTTCTTC.

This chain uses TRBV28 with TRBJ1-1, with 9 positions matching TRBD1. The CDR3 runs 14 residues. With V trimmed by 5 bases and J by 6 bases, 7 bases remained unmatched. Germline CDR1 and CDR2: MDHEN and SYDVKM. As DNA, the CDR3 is TGTGCCAGCAGTCCCGGGACAGGGACCGCTGAAGCTTTCTTT. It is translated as CASSPGTGTAEAFF.

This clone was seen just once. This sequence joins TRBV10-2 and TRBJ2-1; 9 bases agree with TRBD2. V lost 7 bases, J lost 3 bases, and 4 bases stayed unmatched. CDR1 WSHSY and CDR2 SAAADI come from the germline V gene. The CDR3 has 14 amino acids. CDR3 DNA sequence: TGCGCCAGCACAGGACTAGCGAACTACAATGAGCAGTTCTTC. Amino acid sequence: CASTGLANYNEQFF.

CDR3 in amino acids: CASSLYSRATYEQYF. The CDR3 nucleotides read TGCGCCAGCAGCTTGTATAGCCGGGCGACCTACGAGCAGTACTTC. The V and J genes are TRBV5-1 and TRBJ2-5; D unresolved. Judging by the DNA end, TRBJ2-7 fits better; the J call may be wrong. CDR1 is SGHRS, CDR2 YFSETQ, per germline. This CDR3 contains 15 residues.

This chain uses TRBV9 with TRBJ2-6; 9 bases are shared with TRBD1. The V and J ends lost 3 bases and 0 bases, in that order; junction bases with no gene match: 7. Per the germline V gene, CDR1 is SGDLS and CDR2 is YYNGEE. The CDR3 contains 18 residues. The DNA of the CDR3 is TGTGCCAGCAGCGCAAGGACAGGGGCGAACTCTGGGGCCAACGTCCTGACTTTC. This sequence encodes CASSARTGANSGANVLTF.

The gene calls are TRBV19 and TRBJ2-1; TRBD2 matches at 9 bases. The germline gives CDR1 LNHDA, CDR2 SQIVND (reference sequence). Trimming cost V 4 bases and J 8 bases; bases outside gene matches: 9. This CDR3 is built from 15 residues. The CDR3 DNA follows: TGTGCCAGTAGTAACTGGCGGGAGGGCCTCTATGAGCAGTTCTTC. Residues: CASSNWREGLYEQFF.

The CDR3 DNA is TGCGCCAGCGGCACGGGACACGGGGATGAGCAGTTCTTC. The encoded protein is CASGTGHGDEQFF. The gene calls are TRBV10-1 and TRBJ2-1; weak D call: TRBD1 (6 bases). Germline V gene sequence: CDR1 WNHNN, CDR2 SYGVQD (reference sequence). The CDR3 sequence is 13 residues long. V lost 8 bases to trimming and J lost 8 bases, with 16 bases between them.

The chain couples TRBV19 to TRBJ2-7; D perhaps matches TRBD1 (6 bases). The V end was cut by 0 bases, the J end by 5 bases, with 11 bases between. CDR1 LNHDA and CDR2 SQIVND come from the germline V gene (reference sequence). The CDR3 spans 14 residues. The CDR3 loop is CASSIEGARDEQYF. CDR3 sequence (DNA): TGTGCCAGTAGTATAGAGGGGGCCCGGGACGAGCAGTACTTC.

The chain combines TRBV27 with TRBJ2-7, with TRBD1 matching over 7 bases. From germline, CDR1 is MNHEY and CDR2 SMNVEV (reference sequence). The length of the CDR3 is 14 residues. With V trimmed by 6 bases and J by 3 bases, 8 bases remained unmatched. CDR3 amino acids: CASSPGTALYEQYF. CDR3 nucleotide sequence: TGTGCCAGCAGCCCCGGGACAGCCCTCTACGAGCAGTACTTC.

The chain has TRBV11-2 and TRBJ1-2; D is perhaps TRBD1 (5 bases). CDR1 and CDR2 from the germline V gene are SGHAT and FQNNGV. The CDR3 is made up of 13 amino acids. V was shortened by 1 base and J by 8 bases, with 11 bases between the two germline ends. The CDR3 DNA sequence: TGTGCCAGCAGCTTAGGGGGCGTATACGGCTACACCTTC. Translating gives CASSLGGVYGYTF.

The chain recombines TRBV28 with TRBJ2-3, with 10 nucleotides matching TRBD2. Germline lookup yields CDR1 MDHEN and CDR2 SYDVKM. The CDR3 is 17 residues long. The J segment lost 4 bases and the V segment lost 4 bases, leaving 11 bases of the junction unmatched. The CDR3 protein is CASSYPPLAGDSDTQYF. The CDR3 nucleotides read TGTGCCAGCAGTTACCCCCCTCTAGCGGGAGATTCAGATACGCAGTATTTT.

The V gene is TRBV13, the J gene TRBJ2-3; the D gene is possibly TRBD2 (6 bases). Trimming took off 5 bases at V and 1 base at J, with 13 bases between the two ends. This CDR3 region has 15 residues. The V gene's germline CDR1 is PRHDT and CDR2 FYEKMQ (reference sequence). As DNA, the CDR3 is TGTGCCAGCAGCCCAGGGCCTAGCGGCACAGATACGCAGTATTTT. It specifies CASSPGPSGTDTQYF.

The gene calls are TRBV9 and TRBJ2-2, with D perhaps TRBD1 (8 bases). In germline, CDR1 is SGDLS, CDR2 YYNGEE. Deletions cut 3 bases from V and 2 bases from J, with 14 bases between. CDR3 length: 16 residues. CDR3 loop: CASSGTGGDNTGELFF. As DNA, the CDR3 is TGTGCCAGCAGCGGAACAGGGGGGGACAACACCGGGGAGCTGTTTTTT.

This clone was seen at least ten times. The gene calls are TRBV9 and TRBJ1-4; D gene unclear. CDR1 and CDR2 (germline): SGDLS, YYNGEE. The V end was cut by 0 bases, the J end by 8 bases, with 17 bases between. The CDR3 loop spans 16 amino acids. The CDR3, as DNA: TGTGCCAGCAGCGTAGGACTAGATCCTCGGAAGGAAAAACTGTTTTTT. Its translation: CASSVGLDPRKEKLFF.

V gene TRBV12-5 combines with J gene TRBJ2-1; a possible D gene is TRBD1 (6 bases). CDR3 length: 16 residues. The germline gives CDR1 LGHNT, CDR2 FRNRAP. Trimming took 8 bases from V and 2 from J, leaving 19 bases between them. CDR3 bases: TGTGCTAGTAGTCCCCCAGGGGTTGGGACCTACAATGAGCAGTTCTTC. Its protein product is CASSPPGVGTYNEQFF.

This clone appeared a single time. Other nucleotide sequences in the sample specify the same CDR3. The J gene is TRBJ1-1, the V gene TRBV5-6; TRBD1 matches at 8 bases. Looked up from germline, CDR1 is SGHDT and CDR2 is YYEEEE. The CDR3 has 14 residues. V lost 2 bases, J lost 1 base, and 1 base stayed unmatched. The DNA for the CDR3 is TGTGCCAGCAGCTTCGGACAGGGGAACACTGAAGCTTTCTTT. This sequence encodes CASSFGQGNTEAFF.

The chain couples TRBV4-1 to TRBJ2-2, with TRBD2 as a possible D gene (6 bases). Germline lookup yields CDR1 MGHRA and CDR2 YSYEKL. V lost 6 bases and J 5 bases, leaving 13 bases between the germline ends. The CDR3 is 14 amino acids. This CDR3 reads CASSGLAPTGELFF. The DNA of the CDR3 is TGCGCCAGCAGTGGCCTAGCGCCAACCGGGGAGCTGTTTTTT.

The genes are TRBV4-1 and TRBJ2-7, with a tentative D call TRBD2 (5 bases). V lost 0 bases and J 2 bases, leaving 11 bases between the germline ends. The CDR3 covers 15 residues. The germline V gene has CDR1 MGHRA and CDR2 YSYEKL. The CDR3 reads CASSQDRTDAYEQYF. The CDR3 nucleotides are TGCGCCAGCAGCCAAGATCGGACTGACGCCTACGAGCAGTACTTC.